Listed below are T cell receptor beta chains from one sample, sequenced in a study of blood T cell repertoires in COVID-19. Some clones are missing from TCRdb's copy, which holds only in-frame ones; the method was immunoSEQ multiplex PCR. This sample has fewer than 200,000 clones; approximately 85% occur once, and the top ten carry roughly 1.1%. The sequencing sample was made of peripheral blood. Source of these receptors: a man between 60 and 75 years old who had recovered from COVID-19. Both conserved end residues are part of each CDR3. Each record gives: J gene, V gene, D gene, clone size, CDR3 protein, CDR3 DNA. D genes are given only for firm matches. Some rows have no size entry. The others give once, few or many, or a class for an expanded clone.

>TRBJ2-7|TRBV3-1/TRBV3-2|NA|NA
CATGGGEPYEQYF
TGTGCCACGGGCGGGGGCGAGCCCTACGAGCAGTACTTC
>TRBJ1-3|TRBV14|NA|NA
CASSRGQPGNTIYF
TGTGCCAGCAGCCGAGGACAGCCTGGAAACACCATATATTTT
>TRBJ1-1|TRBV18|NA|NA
CASSPGQGRTEAFF
TGTGCCAGCTCACCGGGGCAGGGAAGGACTGAAGCTTTCTTT
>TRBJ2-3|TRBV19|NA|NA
CASRLQGAGDTQYF
TGTGCCAGTAGGCTACAGGGTGCAGGGGATACGCAGTATTTT
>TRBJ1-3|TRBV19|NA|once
CASSIQLYRDKIYF
TGTGCCAGTAGTATTCAGCTTTACCGGGACAAAATATATTTT
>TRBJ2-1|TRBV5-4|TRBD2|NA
CASGLGGVGEQFF
TGTGCCAGCGGACTAGGCGGGGTCGGTGAGCAGTTCTTC
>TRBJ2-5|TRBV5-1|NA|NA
CASSGRGASEETQYF
TGCGCCAGCAGCGGACGGGGGGCGTCCGAAGAGACCCAGTACTTC
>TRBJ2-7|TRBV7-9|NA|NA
CASSPGQSVSYEQYF
TGTGCCAGCAGCCCCGGACAGAGTGTTTCCTACGAGCAGTACTTC
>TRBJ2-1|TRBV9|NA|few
CASSVEGLAEQFF
TGTGCCAGCAGCGTAGAAGGGCTAGCGGAGCAGTTCTTC
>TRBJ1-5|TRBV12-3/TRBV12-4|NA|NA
CASTRGGQPQHF
TGTGCCAGCACCAGGGGCGGCCAGCCCCAGCATTTT
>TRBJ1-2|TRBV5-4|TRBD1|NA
CASSLGGTGGINGGYTF
TGTGCCAGCAGCTTAGGTGGGACAGGGGGAATAAATGGTGGCTACACCTTC
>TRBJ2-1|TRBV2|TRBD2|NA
CASSEAGGEYNEQFF
TGTGCCAGCAGTGAAGCGGGGGGGGAATACAATGAGCAGTTCTTC
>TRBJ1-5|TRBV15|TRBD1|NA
CATSRVFGLGQGFVQPQHF
TGTGCCACCAGCAGAGTTTTTGGGCTAGGACAGGGTTTCGTTCAGCCCCAGCATTTT
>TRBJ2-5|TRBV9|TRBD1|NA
CASSDRDSQETQYF
TGTGCCAGCAGCGACCGGGACAGCCAAGAGACCCAGTACTTC
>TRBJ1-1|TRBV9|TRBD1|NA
CASSAGQGETEAFF
TGTGCCAGCAGCGCCGGACAGGGGGAGACTGAAGCTTTCTTT
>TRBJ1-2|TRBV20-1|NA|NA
CSASSGYGYTF
TGCAGTGCTAGTTCCGGCTATGGCTACACCTTC
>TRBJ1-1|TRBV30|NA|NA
CAWSGRILNTEAFF
TGTGCCTGGAGTGGGAGGATACTGAACACTGAAGCTTTCTTT
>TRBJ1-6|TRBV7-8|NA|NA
CASSLRPSGENSPLHF
TGTGCCAGCAGCTTACGTCCTTCAGGGGAAAATTCACCCCTCCACTTT
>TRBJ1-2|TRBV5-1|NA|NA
CASRSYYGYTF
TGCGCCAGCAGATCATACTATGGCTACACCTTC
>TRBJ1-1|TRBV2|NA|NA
CASSERQGNTEAFF
TGTGCCAGCAGTGAGAGGCAGGGGAACACTGAAGCTTTCTTT
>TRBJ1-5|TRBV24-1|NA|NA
CATSDSLEGRSNQPQHF
TGTGCCACCAGTGATTCGTTAGAGGGTCGAAGCAATCAGCCCCAGCATTTT
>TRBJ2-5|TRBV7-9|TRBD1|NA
CASSLLQGARETQYF
TGTGCCAGCAGCTTACTTCAGGGGGCGAGGGAGACCCAGTACTTC
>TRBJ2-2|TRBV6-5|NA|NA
CASKRGAVGELFF
TGTGCCAGCAAACGGGGGGCGGTCGGGGAGCTGTTTTTT
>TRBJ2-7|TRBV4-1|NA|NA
CASSLGQTYEQYF
TGCGCCAGCAGCCTCGGACAGACCTACGAGCAGTACTTC
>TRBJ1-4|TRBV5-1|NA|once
CASSLGTQQGREKLFF
TGCGCCAGCAGCTTGGGTACGCAGCAGGGTCGGGAAAAACTGTTTTTT